Below, one T cell receptor beta chain is given with its context. This sample was taken from a study of blood T cell repertoires in COVID-19. Background on the study: Whether acute or convalescent, the COVID-19 samples came from the United States, Italy and Spain. From T cells, B-cell-depleted T cells, or PBMCs came the material, which was cDNA or gDNA.

In the original workflow: Reference gene primer amplification in the assay estimated nucleated cell counts. TCRdb keeps only in-frame clones here, not all; method: immunoSEQ multiplex PCR. The V and J calls and the clone size are those of that table, but D and trimming were determined from the DNA. The table has tens of thousands of clones, about 91% seen once. CDR1 WNHNN and CDR2 SYGVQD come from the germline V gene (reference sequence). V shed 3 bases and J shed 1 base, with 9 bases lying between them. This CDR3 spans 15 amino acids. This clonotype originated in a woman aged 50 to 60 with acute or convalescent COVID-19. Specimen: peripheral blood. V gene TRBV10-1 combines with J gene TRBJ1-4; D unresolved. For the CDR3, the DNA is TGCGCCAGCAGTGACTCGATCGGAACTAATGAAAAACTGTTTTTT. Translated: CASSDSIGTNEKLFF.